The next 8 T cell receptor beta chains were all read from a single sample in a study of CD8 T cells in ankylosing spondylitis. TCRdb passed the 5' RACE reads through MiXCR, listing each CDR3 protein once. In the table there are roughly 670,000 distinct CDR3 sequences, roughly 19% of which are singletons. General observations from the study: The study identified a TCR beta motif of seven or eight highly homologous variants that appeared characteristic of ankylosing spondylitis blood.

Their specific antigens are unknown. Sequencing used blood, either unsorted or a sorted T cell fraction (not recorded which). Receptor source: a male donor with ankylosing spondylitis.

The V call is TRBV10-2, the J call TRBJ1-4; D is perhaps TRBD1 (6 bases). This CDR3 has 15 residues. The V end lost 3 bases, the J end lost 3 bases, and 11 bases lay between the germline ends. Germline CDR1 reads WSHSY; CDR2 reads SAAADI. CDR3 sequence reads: CASSDTGISNEKLFF. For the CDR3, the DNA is TGCGCCAGCAGTGATACAGGGATTTCTAATGAAAAACTGTTTTTT.

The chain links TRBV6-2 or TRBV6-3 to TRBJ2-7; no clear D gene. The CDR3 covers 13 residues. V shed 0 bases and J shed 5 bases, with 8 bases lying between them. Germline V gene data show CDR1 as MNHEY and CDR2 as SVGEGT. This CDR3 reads CASSYSGSDEQYF. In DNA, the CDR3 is TGTGCCAGCAGTTACTCGGGGTCGGACGAGCAGTACTTC.

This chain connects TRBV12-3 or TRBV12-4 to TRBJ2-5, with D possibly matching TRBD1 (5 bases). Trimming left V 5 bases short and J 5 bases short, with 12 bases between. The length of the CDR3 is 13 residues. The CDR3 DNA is TGTGCCAGCAGTCCGGACATCTGGGAGACCCAGTACTTC. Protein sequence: CASSPDIWETQYF.

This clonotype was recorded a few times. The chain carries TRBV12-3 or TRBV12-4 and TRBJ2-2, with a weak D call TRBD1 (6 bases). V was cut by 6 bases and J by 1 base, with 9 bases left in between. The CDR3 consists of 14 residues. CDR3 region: CASSTDRNTGELFF. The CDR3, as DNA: TGTGCCAGCAGCACGGACAGGAACACCGGGGAGCTGTTTTTT.

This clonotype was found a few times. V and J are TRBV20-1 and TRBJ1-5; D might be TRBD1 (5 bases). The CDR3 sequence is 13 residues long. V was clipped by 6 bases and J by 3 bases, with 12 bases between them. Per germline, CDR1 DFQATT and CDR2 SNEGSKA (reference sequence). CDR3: CSAHRDFNQPQHF. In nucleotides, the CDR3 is TGCAGTGCCCACCGGGACTTCAATCAGCCCCAGCATTTT.

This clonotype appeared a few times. DNA for the CDR3: TGTGCCAGCAGTTTATACGGGCAGACCTACAATGAGCAGTTCTTC. This gives the protein CASSLYGQTYNEQFF. This rearrangement joins TRBV12-3 or TRBV12-4 to TRBJ2-1; the D is unclear. V was pared by 2 bases and J by 2 bases, with 10 bases between. The CDR3 is 15 residues long.

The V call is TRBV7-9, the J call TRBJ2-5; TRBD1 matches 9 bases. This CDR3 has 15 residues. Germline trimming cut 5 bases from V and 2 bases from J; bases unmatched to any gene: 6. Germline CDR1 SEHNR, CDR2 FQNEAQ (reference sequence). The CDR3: CASSHRDRVQETQYF. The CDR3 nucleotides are TGTGCCAGCAGCCACCGGGACAGGGTACAAGAGACCCAGTACTTC.

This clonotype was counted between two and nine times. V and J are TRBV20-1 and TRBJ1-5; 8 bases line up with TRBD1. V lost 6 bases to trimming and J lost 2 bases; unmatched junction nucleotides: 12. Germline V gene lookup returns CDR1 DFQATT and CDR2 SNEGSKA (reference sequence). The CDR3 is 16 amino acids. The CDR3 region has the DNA TGCAGTGCAACCTCCCAGGGGGCCCTAGGCAATCAGCCCCAGCATTTT. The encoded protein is CSATSQGALGNQPQHF.